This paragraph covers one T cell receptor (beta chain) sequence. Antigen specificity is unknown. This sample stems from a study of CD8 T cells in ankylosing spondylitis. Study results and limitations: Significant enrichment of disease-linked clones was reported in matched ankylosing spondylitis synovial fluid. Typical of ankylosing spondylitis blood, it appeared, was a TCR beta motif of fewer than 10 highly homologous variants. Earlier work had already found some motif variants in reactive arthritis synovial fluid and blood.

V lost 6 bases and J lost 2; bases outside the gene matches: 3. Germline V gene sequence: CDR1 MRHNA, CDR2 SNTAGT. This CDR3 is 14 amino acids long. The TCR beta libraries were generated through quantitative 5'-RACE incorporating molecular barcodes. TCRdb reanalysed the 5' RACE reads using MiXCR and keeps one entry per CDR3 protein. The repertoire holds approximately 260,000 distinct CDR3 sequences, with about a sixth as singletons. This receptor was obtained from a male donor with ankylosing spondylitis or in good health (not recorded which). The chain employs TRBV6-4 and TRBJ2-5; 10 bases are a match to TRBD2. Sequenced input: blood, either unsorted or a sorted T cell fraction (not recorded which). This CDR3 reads CASRGLAYQETQYF. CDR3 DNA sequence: TGTGCCAGCAGGGGACTAGCGTATCAAGAGACCCAGTACTTC.